Listed here is a single T cell receptor (beta chain). This receptor's antigen is unknown. Per-base qualities were not stored, and no clone one base away is much larger. Whole blood was collected in K2EDTA tubes by collaborating institutions according to the institutions' own protocols. Collaborator samples were shipped for TCRbeta analysis as frozen whole blood, isolated PBMCs, or DNA extracted from either sample type. TCRbeta CDR3 regions were amplified from genomic DNA by means of the immunoSEQ Assay, a bias-controlled multiplex PCR. The study's own analysis went as follows. Nucleated cell counts per sample were estimated from amplification of reference gene primers within the assay. To quantify the absolute abundance of each unique TCRbeta CDR3 rearrangement, sequence reads were collapsed and filtered. For each sample, productive Simpson clonality was calculated as the square root of Simpson's diversity index across productive rearrangements. Held by TCRdb, this immuneACCESS table contains in-frame sequences only and omits some clones. Under half of the omission traces to an unresolved V gene where checked; the cause of the rest is unknown. D and trimming come from the DNA, and the V and J calls and clone size come from that table. The table for this sample lists approximately 110,000 clones; about four fifths of them were counted only once. Approximately 9% of the sample rests with the top ten.

The sample originates from a study of blood T cell repertoires in COVID-19 (dated by TCRdb to 2019 to 2021). Regarding the complete study: Collaborator samples came from the United States, Italy and Spain and covered acute and convalescent phases of COVID-19. The prospective study material was composed of cDNA or gDNA derived from T cells, B-cell-depleted T cells, or PBMCs. Subjects who had been exposed to COVID-19, were actively infected with it, or had recovered from it provided the deeply sampled blood TCRbeta repertoires that made up the dataset. The repertoires were made available in a free public database intended to serve as a resource for research on the immune response to SARS-CoV-2. Samples came from the ongoing ImmuneRACE study (first 160 participants) plus 1,254 subjects from 6 global collaborators. The sample metadata nearly always contained a de-identified subject ID, COVID-19 status, age in years and sex. Where HLA class I and class II types were available, the types were taken from metadata supplied by the sample provider, not from assay-based typing. The investigation overall reported the following: How much clinical and demographic metadata was included differed by source and by participant, and the metadata was provided uncurated.

Clipping removes 3 bases from V and 3 bases from J, with 12 as the unmatched junction base count. The CDR3 runs 17 amino acids, cysteine and phenylalanine included. CDR3 DNA only is kept here, 51 bases in frame from base 1. CDR1 and CDR2 are drawn from the germline V gene: MDHEN, SYDVKM. The clonotype was recovered from a woman in her seventies with acute or convalescent COVID-19. The specimen was peripheral blood. Rearrangement joined TRBV28 to TRBJ2-5; the central 8 bases match TRBD1. The CDR3 in this case is CASSFCQGDRTEETQYF. Here is the DNA: TGTGCCAGCAGTTTTTGCCAAGGGGACAGGACTGAAGAGACCCAGTACTTC.